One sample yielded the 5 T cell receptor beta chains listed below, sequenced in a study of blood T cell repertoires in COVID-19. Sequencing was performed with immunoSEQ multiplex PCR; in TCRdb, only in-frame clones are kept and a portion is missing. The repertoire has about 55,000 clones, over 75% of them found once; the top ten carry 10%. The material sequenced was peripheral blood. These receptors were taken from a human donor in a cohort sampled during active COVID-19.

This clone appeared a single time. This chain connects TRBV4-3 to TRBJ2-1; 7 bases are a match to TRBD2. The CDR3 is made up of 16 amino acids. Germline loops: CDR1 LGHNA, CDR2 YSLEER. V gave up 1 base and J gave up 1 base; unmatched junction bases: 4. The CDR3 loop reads CASSQVSSGSYNEQFF. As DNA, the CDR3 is TGCGCCAGCAGCCAAGTATCTAGCGGATCCTACAATGAGCAGTTCTTC.

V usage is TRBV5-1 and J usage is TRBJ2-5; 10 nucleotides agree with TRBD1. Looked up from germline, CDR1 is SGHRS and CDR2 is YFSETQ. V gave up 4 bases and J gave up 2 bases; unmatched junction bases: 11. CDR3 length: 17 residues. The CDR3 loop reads CASSPRSGTGAQETQYF. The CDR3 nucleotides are TGCGCCAGCAGCCCGAGGAGCGGGACAGGGGCACAAGAGACCCAGTACTTC.

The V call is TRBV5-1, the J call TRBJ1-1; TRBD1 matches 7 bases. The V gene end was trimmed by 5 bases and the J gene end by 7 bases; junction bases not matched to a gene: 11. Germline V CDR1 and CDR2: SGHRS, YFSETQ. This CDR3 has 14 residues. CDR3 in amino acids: CASRRQGDGDEAFF. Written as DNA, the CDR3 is TGCGCCAGCAGGCGACAGGGCGATGGGGATGAAGCTTTCTTT.

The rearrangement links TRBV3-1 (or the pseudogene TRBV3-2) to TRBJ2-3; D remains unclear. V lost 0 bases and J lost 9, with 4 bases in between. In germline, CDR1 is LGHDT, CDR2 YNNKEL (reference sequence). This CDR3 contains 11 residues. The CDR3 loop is CASSQDRTQYF. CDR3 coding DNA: TGTGCCAGCAGCCAAGATCGGACGCAGTATTTT.

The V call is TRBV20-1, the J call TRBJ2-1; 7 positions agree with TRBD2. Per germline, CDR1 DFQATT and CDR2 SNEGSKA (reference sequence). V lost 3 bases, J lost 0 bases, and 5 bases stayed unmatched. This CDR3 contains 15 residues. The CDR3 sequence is CSASGGGSSYNEQFF. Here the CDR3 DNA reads TGCAGTGCTAGTGGGGGGGGGAGCTCCTACAATGAGCAGTTCTTC.